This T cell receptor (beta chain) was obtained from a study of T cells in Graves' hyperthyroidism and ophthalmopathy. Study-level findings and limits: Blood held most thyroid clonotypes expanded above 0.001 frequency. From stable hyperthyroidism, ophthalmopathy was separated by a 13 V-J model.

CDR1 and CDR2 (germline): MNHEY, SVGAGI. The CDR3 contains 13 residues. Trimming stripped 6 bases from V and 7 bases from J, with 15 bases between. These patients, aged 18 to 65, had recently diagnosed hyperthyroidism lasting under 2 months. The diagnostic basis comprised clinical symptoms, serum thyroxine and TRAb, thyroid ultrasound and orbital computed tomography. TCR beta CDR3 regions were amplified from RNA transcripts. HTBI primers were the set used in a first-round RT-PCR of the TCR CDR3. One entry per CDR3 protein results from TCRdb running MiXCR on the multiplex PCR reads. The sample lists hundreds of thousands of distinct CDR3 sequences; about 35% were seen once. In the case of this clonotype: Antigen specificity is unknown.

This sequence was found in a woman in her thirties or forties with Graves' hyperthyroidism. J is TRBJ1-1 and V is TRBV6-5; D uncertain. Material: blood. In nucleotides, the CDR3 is TGTGCCAGCAGCCCCCTGGACCTCCTTGAAGCTTTCTTT. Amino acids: CASSPLDLLEAFF.